This is a list of T cell receptor beta chains from one sample in a study of a mutant IDH1 vaccine in newly diagnosed glioma. For these TCRs, the target antigens are not known. Using immunoSEQ multiplex PCR, the repertoire was profiled, and TCRdb retains in-frame clones only, with some absent. The data contain some 38,000 clones, 81% of them seen just once; the ten biggest clones take up 5% to 6.5%. The input for sequencing was PBMCs, taken from a glioma patient whose treatment included an IDH1 peptide vaccine. The source is a man aged 35 to 55 with glioma. Both conserved end residues are trimmed from each CDR3. Fields, in order: J gene, V gene, clone size, CDR3 protein. Clone size is not always given. Where it is, it says once, few, many or a class for expanded clones.

TRBJ2-2 | TRBV4-1 | . | ASSQDPDGGSGELF
TRBJ1-5 | TRBV7-9 | few | ASSLDVQPQH
TRBJ2-7 | TRBV15 | . | ATSRARGQGVGEQY
TRBJ2-3 | TRBV7-2 | . | ASSSRAFQFSDTQY
TRBJ1-3 | TRBV28 | . | ASSLLGLGNTIY
TRBJ2-1 | TRBV2 | once | ASEGGSSYNEQF
TRBJ2-7 | TRBV6-9 | . | ASSLTGGGEQY
TRBJ2-7 | TRBV6-5 | . | ASRSSGGSYEQY
TRBJ1-6 | TRBV10-3 | . | AIRRGANNSPLH
TRBJ2-3 | TRBV30 | . | AWSVWVSDTQY
TRBJ2-3 | TRBV2 | . | ASSTLAAGTDTQY
TRBJ1-3 | TRBV19 | few | ASRAGPGNTIY
TRBJ1-2 | TRBV5-1 | . | ASREGNDGYT
. | TRBV9 | . | ASSTQQGWKRGPSYEQY
TRBJ1-1 | TRBV6-6 | . | ASNLGQGRMNTEAF